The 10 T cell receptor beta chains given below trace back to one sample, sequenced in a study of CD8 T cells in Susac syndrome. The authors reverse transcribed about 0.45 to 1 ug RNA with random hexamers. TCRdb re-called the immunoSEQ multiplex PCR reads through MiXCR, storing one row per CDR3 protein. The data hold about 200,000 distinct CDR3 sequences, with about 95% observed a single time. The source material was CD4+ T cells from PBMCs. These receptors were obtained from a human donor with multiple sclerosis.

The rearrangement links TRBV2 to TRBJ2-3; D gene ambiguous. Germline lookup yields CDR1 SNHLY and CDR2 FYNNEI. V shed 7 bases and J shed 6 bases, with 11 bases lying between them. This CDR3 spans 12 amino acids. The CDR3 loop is CASIERSDTQYF. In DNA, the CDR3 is TGTGCCAGCATCGAAAGGTCTGATACGCAGTATTTT.

The CDR3 spells CSATGQDYGYTF. CDR3 in DNA: TGCAGTGCTACGGGACAGGACTATGGCTACACCTTC. The V gene is TRBV20-1, the J gene TRBJ1-2; 8 bases fit TRBD1. Germline assignment: CDR1 DFQATT and CDR2 SNEGSKA (reference sequence). The CDR3 totals 12 residues. The V and J ends lost 4 bases and 3 bases, in that order; junction bases with no gene match: 1.

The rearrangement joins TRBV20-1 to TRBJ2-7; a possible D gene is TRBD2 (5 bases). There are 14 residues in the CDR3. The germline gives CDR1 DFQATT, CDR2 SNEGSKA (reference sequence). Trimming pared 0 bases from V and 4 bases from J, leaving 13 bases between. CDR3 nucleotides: TGCAGTGCTAGAGATACGGGGAGTACGTACGAGCAGTACTTC. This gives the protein CSARDTGSTYEQYF.

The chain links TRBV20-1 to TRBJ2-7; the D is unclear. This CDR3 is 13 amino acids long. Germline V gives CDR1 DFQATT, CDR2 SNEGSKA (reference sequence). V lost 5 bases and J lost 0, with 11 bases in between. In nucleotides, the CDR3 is TGCAGTGCTGCCATCGACATCTCCTACGAGCAGTACTTC. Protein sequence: CSAAIDISYEQYF.

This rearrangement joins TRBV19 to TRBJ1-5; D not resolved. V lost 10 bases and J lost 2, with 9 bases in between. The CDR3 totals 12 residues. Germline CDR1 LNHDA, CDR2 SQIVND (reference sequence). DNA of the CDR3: TGTGCCATCGGGGTGCGCAATCAGCCCCAGCATTTT. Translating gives CAIGVRNQPQHF.

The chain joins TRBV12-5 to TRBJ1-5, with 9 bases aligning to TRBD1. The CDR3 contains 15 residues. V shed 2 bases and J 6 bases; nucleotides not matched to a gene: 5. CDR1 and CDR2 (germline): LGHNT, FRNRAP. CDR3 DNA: TGTGCTAGTGGTTTGAGTGGACAGGGGATTCAGCCCCAGCATTTT. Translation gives CASGLSGQGIQPQHF.

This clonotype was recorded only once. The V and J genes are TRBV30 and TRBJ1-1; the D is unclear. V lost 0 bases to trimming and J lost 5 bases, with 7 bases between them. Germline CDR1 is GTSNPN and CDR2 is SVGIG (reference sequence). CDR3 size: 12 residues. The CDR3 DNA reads TGTGCCTGGAGTGTACAATGGACTGAAGCTTTCTTT. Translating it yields CAWSVQWTEAFF.

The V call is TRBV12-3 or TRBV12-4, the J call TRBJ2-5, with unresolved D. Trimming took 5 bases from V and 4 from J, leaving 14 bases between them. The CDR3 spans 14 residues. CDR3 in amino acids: CASSPRAYPETQYF. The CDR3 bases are TGTGCCAGCAGTCCTAGAGCGTACCCAGAGACCCAGTACTTC.

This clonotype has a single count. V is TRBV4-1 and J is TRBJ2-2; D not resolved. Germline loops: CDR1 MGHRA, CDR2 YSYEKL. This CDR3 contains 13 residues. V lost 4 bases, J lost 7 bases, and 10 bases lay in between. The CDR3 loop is CASSPLKDGELFF. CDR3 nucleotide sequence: TGCGCCAGCAGCCCTCTTAAGGACGGGGAGCTGTTTTTT.

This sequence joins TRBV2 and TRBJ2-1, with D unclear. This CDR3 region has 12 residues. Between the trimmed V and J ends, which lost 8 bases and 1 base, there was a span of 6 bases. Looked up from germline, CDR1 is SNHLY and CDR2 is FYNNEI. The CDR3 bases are TGTGCCAGCCAGTGGTCCTACAATGAGCAGTTCTTC. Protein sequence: CASQWSYNEQFF.